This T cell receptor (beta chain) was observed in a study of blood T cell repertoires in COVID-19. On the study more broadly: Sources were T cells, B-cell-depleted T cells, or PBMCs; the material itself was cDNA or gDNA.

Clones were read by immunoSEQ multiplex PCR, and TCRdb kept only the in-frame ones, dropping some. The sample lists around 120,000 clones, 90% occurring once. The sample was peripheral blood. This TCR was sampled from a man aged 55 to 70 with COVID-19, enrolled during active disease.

The CDR3 loop is CAWSEQITDTQYF. The CDR3 DNA follows: TGTGCCTGGAGTGAACAGATAACAGATACGCAGTATTTT. V usage is TRBV30 and J usage is TRBJ2-3; D not certain. This CDR3 has 13 residues. Germline V gene lookup returns CDR1 GTSNPN and CDR2 SVGIG (reference sequence). Trimming cost V 1 base and J 3 bases, with 8 bases left between them.